This TCR beta chain was observed in a study of T-cell memory formation after mild COVID-19. Looking at the study overall: The study found TCR clusters largely donor specific. Regarding the study as a whole: Nothing showed for sure that second-wave clones peaking on day 37 were SARS-CoV-2 specific. Day 15 to 85 contracting clones showed balanced CD4/CD8; later expanders leaned CD4+. Cross-reactive memory appears to have joined, as suggested by some responding clones showing up in pre-infection memory.

There are a few counts of this clonotype. The antigen remains undetermined. CDR3 length equals 16 residues. V gave up 2 bases and J gave up 0 bases, with 10 bases separating them. TCRdb analysed the 5' RACE reads with MiXCR anew, one entry per CDR3 protein. Of about 470,000 distinct CDR3 sequences in the sample, 15% to 20% were seen once. The sequence was obtained from an adult woman who had mild COVID-19 (a few samples of this study predate the infection). Cell type and time point are not known. The sequenced sample was PBMCs or a T cell subset sorted from them (not recorded which). This sequence joins TRBV12-3 or TRBV12-4 and TRBJ2-2, with D possibly matching TRBD2 (5 bases). The CDR3 DNA follows: TGTGCCAGCAGTTTATTGGTGGGAGCGAACACCGGGGAGCTGTTTTTT. It codes for CASSLLVGANTGELFF.